The entry below gives a single TCR beta chain sequence along with its context. Its antigen is currently not known. A read error may produce the germline difference seen at one junction end. Reads for this sample came from an Illumina HiSeq 1500. The public reads were reprocessed in TCRdb via fastp at Q25 and MiXCR, keeping in-frame beta chains. For every CDR3 protein sequence, its rows merge into one entry that carries the most common genes and DNA. Here the sample has under 200,000 distinct CDR3 sequences; approximately 9.6% occur a single time. The top ten clones comprise around 4.4% of the sample. This sample is drawn from a study of T cell repertoires in cytomegalovirus infection (dated by TCRdb to between 2018 and 2020). Turning to the overall study: Donor HLA type was relevant to the analysis, as public TCR beta signatures indicated carriage of CMV infection together with the matching HLA type.

Taken from the germline V gene (reference sequence), the CDR1 and CDR2 loops are DFQATT and SNEGSKA. The CDR3 starts with the cysteine, ends with the phenylalanine, and has 13 residues. The only DNA kept is the CDR3, 39 bases in frame from the first base. What the authors observed across the whole study: In the ex vivo response, HLA-C-restricted CMV-specific TCR beta clonotypes were dominant, and in two of eight donors the single most frequent clonotype came from this HLA-C-restricted group. In both this cohort and an independent roughly 350-donor cohort, the cumulative frequency of public TCR beta family members distinguished carriers of CMV infection plus the relevant HLA type.

Sequences were obtained from PBMCs. The TCR originated in a human donor in good health (CMV status not recorded). Some clones in this sample may be carry-over from other donors' samples. In this chain, TRBV20-1 is recombined with TRBJ2-7, with 7 central nucleotides matching TRBD2. In nucleotide form, the sequence is TGCAGTCCTAGCGGCCCATATCGGGACGAGCAGTACTTC. Its protein reads: CSPSGPYRDEQYF.